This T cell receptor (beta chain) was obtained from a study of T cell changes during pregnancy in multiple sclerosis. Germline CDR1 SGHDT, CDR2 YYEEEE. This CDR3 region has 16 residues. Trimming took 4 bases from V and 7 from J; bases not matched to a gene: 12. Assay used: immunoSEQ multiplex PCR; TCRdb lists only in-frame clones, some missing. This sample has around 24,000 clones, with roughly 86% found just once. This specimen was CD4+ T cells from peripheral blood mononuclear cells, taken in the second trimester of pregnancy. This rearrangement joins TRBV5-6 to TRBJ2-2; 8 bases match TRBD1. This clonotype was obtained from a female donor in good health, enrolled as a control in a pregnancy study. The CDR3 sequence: CASSLVPGQARGELFF. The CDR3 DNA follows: TGTGCCAGCAGCCTGGTTCCGGGACAGGCGCGCGGGGAGCTGTTTTTT.